This T cell receptor beta chain was documented in a study of blood T cell repertoires in COVID-19. The wider study: T cells, B-cell-depleted T cells, or PBMCs supplied cDNA or gDNA.

Under the authors' procedure: Reference gene primer amplification gave estimated nucleated cell counts. Method: immunoSEQ multiplex PCR; TCRdb's copy keeps in-frame clones and lacks some. V and J calls and clone size are those listed in that table; D and trimming were worked out from the DNA. Of about 480,000 clones listed, approximately 87% were seen once; the top ten hold 1.5% to 2%. Germline V gives CDR1 MNHEY, CDR2 SVGAGI. There are 13 residues in the CDR3. V lost 7 bases to trimming and J lost 4 bases, with 13 bases between them. Participant-given clinical history determined each cohort assignment.

The sample consisted of PBMCs or T cells enriched from blood (not recorded which). The sequence derives from a middle-aged woman who had recovered from COVID-19. The chain couples TRBV6-5 to TRBJ1-1; D perhaps matches TRBD1 (6 bases). Written as DNA, the CDR3 is TGTGCCAGCATCGAACAGGGCGCCACTGAAGCTTTCTTT. The encoded protein is CASIEQGATEAFF.